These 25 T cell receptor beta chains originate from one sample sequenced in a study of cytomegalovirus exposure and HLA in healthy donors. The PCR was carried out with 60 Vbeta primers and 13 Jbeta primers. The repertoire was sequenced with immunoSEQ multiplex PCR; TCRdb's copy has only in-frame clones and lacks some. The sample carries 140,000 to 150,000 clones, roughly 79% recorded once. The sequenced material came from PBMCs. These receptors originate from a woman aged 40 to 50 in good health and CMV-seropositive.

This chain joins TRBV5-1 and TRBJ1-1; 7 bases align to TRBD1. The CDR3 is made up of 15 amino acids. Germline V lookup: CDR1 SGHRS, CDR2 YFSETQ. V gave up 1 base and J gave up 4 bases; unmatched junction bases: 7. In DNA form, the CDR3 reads TGCGCCAGCAGCTTGATGGGGACAGCTGCCACTGAAGCTTTCTTT. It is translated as CASSLMGTAATEAFF.

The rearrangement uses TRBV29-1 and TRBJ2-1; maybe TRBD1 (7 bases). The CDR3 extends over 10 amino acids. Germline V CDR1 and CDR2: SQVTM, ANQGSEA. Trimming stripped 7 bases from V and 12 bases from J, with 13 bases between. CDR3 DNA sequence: TGCAGCGGTCGGCAGGGGGGGCAGTTCTTC. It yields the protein CSGRQGGQFF.

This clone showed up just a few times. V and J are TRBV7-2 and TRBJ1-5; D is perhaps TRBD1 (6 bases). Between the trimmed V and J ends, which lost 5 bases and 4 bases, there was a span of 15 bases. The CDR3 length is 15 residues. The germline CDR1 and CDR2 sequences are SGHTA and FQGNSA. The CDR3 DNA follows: TGTGCCAGCAGCAAAAGACAGGTCGCAAATCAGCCCCAGCATTTT. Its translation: CASSKRQVANQPQHF. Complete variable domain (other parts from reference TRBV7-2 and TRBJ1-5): GAGVSQSPSNKVTEKGKDVELRCDPISGHTALYWYRQSLGQGLEFLIYFQGNSAPDKSGLPSDRFSAERTGGSVSTLTIQRTQQEDSAVYLCASSKRQVANQPQHFGDGTRLSIL.

In nucleotides, the CDR3 is TGTGCCAGCAGACCAACCGGGACTAGTTACAATGAGCAGTTCTTC. It yields the protein CASRPTGTSYNEQFF. This chain links TRBV6-5 with TRBJ2-1; 8 bases map to TRBD2. The CDR3 consists of 15 residues. Germline CDR1 and CDR2: MNHEY and SVGAGI. V lost 6 bases, J lost 4 bases, and 8 bases stayed unmatched.

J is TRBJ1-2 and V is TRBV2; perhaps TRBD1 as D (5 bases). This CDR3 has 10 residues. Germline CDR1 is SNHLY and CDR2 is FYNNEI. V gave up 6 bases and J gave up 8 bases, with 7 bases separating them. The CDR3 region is CASRGGGYTF. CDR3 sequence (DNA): TGTGCCAGCAGGGGGGGAGGCTACACCTTC. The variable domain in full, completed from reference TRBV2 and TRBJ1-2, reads EPEVTQTPSHQVTQMGQEVILRCVPISNHLYFYWYRQILGQKVEFLVSFYNNEISEKSEIFDDQFSVERPDGSNFTLKIRSTKLEDSAMYFCASRGGGYTFGSGTRLTVV.

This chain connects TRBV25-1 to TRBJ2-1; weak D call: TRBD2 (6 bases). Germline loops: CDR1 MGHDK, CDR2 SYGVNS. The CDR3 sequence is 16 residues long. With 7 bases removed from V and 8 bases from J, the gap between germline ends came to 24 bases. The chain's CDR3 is CASIPMGLGAHDEQFF. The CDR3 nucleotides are TGTGCCAGCATCCCCATGGGACTCGGGGCCCACGATGAGCAGTTCTTC.

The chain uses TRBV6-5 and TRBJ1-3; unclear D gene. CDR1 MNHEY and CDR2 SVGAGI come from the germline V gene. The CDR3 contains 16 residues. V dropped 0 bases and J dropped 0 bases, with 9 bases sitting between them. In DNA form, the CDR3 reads TGTGCCAGCAGTTACTCGGCCGACAACTCTGGAAACACCATATATTTT. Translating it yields CASSYSADNSGNTIYF.

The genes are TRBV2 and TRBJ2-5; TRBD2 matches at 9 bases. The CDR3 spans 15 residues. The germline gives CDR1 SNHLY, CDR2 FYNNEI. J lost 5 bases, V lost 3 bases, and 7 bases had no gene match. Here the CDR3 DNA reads TGTGCCAGCAGTGAGCGGGGGGGCCTGGGGGAGACCCAGTACTTC. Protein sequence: CASSERGGLGETQYF.

The CDR3 coding sequence is TGTGCCAGCAGCCCAGGCGGGGGCAATCAGCCCCAGCATTTT. Amino acids: CASSPGGGNQPQHF. The chain uses TRBV28 and TRBJ1-5; D is unclear. Trimming took 6 bases from V and 2 from J, leaving 11 bases between them. Germline V gene data show CDR1 as MDHEN and CDR2 as SYDVKM. The CDR3 loop spans 14 amino acids. Full variable domain (outside the CDR3, taken from reference TRBV28 and TRBJ1-5): DVKVTQSSRYLVKRTGEKVFLECVQDMDHENMFWYRQDPGLGLRLIYFSYDVKMKEKGDIPEGYSVSREKKERFSLILESASTNQTSMYLCASSPGGGNQPQHFGDGTRLSIL.

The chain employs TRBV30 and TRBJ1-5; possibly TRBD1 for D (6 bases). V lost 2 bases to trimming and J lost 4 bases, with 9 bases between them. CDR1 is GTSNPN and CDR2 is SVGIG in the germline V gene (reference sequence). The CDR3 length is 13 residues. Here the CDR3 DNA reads TGTGCCTGGAGTAACAGGGTTAATCAGCCCCAGCATTTT. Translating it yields CAWSNRVNQPQHF.

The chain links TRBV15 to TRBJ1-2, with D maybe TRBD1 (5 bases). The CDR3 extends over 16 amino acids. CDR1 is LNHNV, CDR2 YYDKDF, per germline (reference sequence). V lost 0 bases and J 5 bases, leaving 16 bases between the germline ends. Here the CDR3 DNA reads TGTGCCACCAGCAGAGATTGGGGGGGGACCATGTATGGCTACACCTTC. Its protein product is CATSRDWGGTMYGYTF.

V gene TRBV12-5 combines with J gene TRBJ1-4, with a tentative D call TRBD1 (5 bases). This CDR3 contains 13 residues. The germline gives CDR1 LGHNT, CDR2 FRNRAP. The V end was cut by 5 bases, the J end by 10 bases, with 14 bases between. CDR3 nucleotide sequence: TGTGCTAGTGGTCCCGATACGACAGCAAAACTGTTTTTT. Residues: CASGPDTTAKLFF.

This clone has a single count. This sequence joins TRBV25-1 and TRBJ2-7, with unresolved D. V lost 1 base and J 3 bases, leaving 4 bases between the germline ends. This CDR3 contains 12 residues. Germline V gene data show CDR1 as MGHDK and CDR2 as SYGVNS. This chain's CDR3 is CASSEFYYEQYF. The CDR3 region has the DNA TGTGCCAGCAGTGAATTTTACTACGAGCAGTACTTC.

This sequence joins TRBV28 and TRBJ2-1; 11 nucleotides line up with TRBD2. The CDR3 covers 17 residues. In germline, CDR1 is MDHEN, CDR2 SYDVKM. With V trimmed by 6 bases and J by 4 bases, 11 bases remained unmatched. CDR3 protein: CASRTIAGGPRYNEQFF. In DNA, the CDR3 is TGTGCCAGCAGGACTATAGCGGGGGGGCCGAGGTACAATGAGCAGTTCTTC.

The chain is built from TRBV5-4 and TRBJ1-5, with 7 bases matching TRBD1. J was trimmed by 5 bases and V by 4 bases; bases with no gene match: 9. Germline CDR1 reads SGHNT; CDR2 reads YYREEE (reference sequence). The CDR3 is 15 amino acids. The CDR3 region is CASSRGGDSHQPQHF. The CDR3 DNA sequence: TGTGCCAGCAGCCGGGGGGGGGACAGCCATCAGCCCCAGCATTTT.

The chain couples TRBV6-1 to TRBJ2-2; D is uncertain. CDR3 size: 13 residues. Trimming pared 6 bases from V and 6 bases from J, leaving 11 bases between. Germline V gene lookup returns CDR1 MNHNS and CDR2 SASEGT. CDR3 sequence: CASRPISPGELFF. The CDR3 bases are TGTGCCAGCAGACCTATTTCGCCCGGGGAGCTGTTTTTT.

The CDR3 loop reads CASSTDPGGKSGTEAFF. CDR3 DNA sequence: TGTGCCAGCAGCACTGACCCAGGGGGTAAATCGGGCACTGAAGCTTTCTTT. The chain employs TRBV7-6 and TRBJ1-1; 7 positions agree with TRBD1. V lost 5 bases and J lost 4; bases outside the gene matches: 16. Germline CDR1 and CDR2: SGHVS and FNYEAQ. The CDR3 consists of 17 residues.

The CDR3 DNA sequence: TGTGCCAGCAGCCCCTCACAGGGGAGCTACACTGAAGCTTTCTTT. This translates into CASSPSQGSYTEAFF. This chain joins TRBV7-9 and TRBJ1-1; 7 bases map to TRBD1. The V and J ends lost 5 bases and 3 bases, in that order; junction bases with no gene match: 9. Looked up from germline, CDR1 is SEHNR and CDR2 is FQNEAQ (reference sequence). The CDR3 is 15 amino acids.

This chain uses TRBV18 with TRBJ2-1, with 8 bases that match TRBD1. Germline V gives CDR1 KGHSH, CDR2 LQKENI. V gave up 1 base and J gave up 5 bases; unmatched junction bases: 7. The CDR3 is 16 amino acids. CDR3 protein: CASSPLRTGQNNEQFF. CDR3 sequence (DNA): TGTGCCAGCTCACCACTGCGGACAGGGCAAAACAATGAGCAGTTCTTC.

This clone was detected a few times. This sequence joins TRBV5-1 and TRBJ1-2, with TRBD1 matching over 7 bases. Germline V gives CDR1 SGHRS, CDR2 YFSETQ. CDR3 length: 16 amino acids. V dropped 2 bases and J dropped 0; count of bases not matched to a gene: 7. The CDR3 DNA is TGCGCCAGCAGCTTAAAAACAGGGGCAACTAACTATGGCTACACCTTC. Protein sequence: CASSLKTGATNYGYTF.

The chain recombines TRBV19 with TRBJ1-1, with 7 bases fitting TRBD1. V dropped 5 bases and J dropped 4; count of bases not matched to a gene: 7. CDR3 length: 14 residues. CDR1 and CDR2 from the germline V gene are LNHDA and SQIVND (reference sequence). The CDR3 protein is CASSLRPGGTEAFF. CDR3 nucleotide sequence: TGTGCCAGTAGTCTTCGCCCAGGGGGCACTGAAGCTTTCTTT.

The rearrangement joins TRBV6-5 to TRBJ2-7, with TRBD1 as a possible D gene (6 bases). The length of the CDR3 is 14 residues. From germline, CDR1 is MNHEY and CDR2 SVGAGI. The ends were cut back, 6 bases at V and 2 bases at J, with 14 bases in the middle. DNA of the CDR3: TGTGCCAGCAGACAAACAGGGTCAACCTACGAGCAGTACTTC. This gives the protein CASRQTGSTYEQYF.

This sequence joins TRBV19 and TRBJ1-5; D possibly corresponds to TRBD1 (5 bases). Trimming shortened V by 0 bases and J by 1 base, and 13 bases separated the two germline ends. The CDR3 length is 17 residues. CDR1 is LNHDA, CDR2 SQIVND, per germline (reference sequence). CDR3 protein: CASSIDPGQGSNQPQHF. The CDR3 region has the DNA TGTGCCAGTAGTATAGATCCCGGCCAGGGAAGCAATCAGCCCCAGCATTTT.

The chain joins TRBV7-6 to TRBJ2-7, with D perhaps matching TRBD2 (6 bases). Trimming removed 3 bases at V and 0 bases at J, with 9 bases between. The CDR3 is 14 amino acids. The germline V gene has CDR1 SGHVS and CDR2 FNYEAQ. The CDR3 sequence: CASSLEGNSYEQYF. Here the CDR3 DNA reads TGTGCCAGCAGCTTGGAGGGGAACTCCTACGAGCAGTACTTC. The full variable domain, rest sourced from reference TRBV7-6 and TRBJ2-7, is GAGVSQSPRYKVTKRGQDVALRCDPISGHVSLYWYRQALGQGPEFLTYFNYEAQQDKSGLPNDRFSAERPEGSISTLTIQRTEQRDSAMYRCASSLEGNSYEQYFGPGTRLTVT.

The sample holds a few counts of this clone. The CDR3, as DNA: TGCGCCAGCCACTTAGCCTCCCAAGAGACCCAGTACTTC. It yields the protein CASHLASQETQYF. V gene TRBV5-1 combines with J gene TRBJ2-5; D unclear. Trimming took off 7 bases at V and 1 base at J, with 11 bases between the two ends. Germline assignment: CDR1 SGHRS and CDR2 YFSETQ. This CDR3 comprises 13 residues.